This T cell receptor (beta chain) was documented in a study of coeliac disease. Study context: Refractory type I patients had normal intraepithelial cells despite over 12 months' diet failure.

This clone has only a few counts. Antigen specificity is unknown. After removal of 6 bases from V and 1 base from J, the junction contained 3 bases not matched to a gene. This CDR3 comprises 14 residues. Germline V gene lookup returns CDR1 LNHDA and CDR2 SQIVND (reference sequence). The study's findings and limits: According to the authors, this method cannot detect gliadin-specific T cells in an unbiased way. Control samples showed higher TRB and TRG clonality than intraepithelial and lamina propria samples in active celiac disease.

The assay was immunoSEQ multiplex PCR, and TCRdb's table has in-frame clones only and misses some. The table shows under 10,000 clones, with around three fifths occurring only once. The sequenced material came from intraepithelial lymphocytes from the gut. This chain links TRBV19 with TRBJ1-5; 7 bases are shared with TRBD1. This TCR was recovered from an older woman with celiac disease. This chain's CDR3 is CASSRDSSNQPQHF. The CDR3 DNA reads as TGTGCCAGTAGCCGGGACAGCAGCAATCAGCCCCAGCATTTT.